This T cell receptor (beta chain) was captured by sequencing in a study of T cell responses to AZD1222 COVID-19 vaccine. Regarding the study as a whole: Recipients of AZD1222 seropositive at baseline numbered only 6 or 7. Nearly half of unique spike-specific TCRs reportedly avoided B.1.351 and B.1.1.7 mutated regions. The study sampled repertoires only after the peak T cell response.

Clones were read by immunoSEQ multiplex PCR, and TCRdb kept only the in-frame ones, dropping some. The repertoire holds about 150,000 clones, with about 90% as singletons. This clone was seen once. The antigen is not known. The CDR3 is made up of 18 amino acids. The V and J ends lost 1 base and 0 bases respectively, with 16 bases between them. CDR1 is SGHVS, CDR2 FNYEAQ, per germline. The chain is built from TRBV7-6 and TRBJ1-3, with TRBD1 as a possible D gene (5 bases). This clonotype was obtained from an adult who received the AZD1222 COVID-19 vaccine. The sequencing here drew on peripheral blood, taken 28 days after the second AZD1222 dose. The CDR3 DNA follows: TGTGCCAGCAGCTTAGGGGGACCCGGCCTCTACTCTGGAAACACCATATATTTT. It translates to CASSLGGPGLYSGNTIYF.